This T cell receptor beta chain originates from a study of CD8+CD57+ T cells in acquired aplastic anemia (dated by TCRdb to the late 2010s). At the level of the whole study: A mean of 3.2 ug of DNA, ranging from roughly 0.2 to 27.4 ug, was extracted from sorted CD4+ and CD8+ cells. An average of roughly 10 million reads for CD4+ cells and approximately 11 million reads for CD8+ cells was obtained from healthy donor samples.

CDR1 and CDR2 are read off the germline V gene (reference sequence) as SGHAT and FQDESV. The junction carries 11 bases between V and J, which are trimmed by 1 base and 5 bases respectively. From its cysteine to its phenylalanine, the CDR3 spans 14 amino acids. The entry retains the CDR3 DNA only, 42 bases that are in frame from base 1. TCR beta VDJ combination and CDR3 sequence profiling used genomic DNA as the template. TCR repertoire sequencing was run on an Illumina HiSeq 2000. In the original analysis: TRBV/TRBJ rearrangement plots, CDR3 size and DJ length profiles, and Simpson's diversity index were used to assess repertoires. The most abundant DNA sequence in the deep sequencing data was taken as the immunodominant clone. CDR3 amino acid sequences were screened for sharing across subjects and compared with published repertoires and the VDJdb database. The public reads were run again by TCRdb, first through fastp at Q25 and then through MiXCR, and only productive beta chains were kept. Records with the same CDR3 protein are collapsed into one entry carrying the most frequent genes and DNA. The V and J calls here are based on TCRdb, not the publication. The sample records about 110,000 distinct CDR3 sequences, roughly 50% of which are singletons. Of the sample, about 32% falls within the top ten clones.

Findings and caveats that apply to the study as a whole: Roughly 30 CD8+ CDR3 sequences were shared between patients and controls but appeared highly expressed in patients and within their immunodominant clones. Between patients and healthy controls, no significant difference in CD8+ Simpson's diversity was found (P=0.060).

About this clonotype: Its cognate antigen has yet to be identified. Base qualities are not recorded, but no much larger clone differs from it by a single base.

In the study, sorted CD4+ and CD8+ blood T cells from patients with severe aplastic anemia and from healthy subjects underwent deep sequencing of TCR repertoires. Ficoll-Paque density gradient centrifugation was used to isolate peripheral blood mononuclear cells. CD4+ and CD8+ T cells were sorted by FACS or magnetic beads before DNA extraction. This receptor was obtained from a human donor in good health, serving as a control. What was sequenced was sorted CD4+, CD8+, or CD8+CD57+ T cells (not recorded which) from PBMCs. The rearrangement joined TRBV11-1 to TRBJ1-2; the D gene lacks a confident call. The sequenced DNA: TGTGCCAGCAGCTTAGAGCAGGACTCGTATGGCTACACCTTC. Its protein product is CASSLEQDSYGYTF. The entire variable domain, with the stretches around the CDR3 drawn from the reference TRBV11-1 and TRBJ1-2 proteins, is EAEVAQSPRYKITEKSQAVAFWCDPISGHATLYWYRQILGQGPELLVQFQDESVVDDSQLPKDRFSAERLKGVDSTLKIQPAELGDSAMYLCASSLEQDSYGYTFGSGTRLTVV.